This passage covers 30 T cell receptor beta chains from one sample sequenced in a study of vaccination and CD4 T cells after COVID-19. Documented treatment: roughly nine-day PBMC culture with coronavirus spike peptide pools or control peptides (ViraFEST assay). An Oncomine TCR Beta short-read assay was used to sequence the DNA from cultured CD4+ T cells. TCRdb independently ran MiXCR on the PCR reads; one entry per CDR3 protein. The sample records around 17,000 distinct CDR3 sequences, 45% to 55% being singletons. These receptors' antigens are unknown. The specimen sequenced was CD4+ T cells from blood, cultured in vitro. Receptors originate from a human donor who had recovered from COVID-19.

The chain couples TRBV5-8 to TRBJ1-2; D uncertain. The CDR3 length is 12 residues. Germline V lookup: CDR1 SGHTS, CDR2 YDEGEE. Trimming took 2 bases from V and 11 from J, leaving 13 bases between them. The CDR3, as DNA: TGTGCCAGCAGCTTTAGAAGAGCCTTATACACCTTC. Its translation is CASSFRRALYTF.

The chain carries TRBV7-9 and TRBJ2-7, with D perhaps TRBD2 (5 bases). The CDR3 extends over 12 amino acids. Germline V gene data show CDR1 as SEHNR and CDR2 as FQNEAQ (reference sequence). Trimming took 4 bases from V and 7 from J, leaving 11 bases between them. CDR3 in DNA: TGTGCCAGCAGCTCCCTAGGGAGTGAGCAGTACTTC. Residues: CASSSLGSEQYF.

The sample holds one count of this clonotype. The V gene is TRBV24-1, the J gene TRBJ2-5, with unresolved D. Germline CDR1 reads KGHDR; CDR2 reads SFDVKD. The CDR3 extends over 12 amino acids. Trimming shortened V by 3 bases and J by 3 bases, and 4 bases separated the two germline ends. CDR3 bases: TGTGCCACCAGTGATACTAAAGAGACCCAGTACTTC. Translation gives CATSDTKETQYF.

The J gene is TRBJ1-6, the V gene TRBV27, with 7 bases fitting TRBD1. Germline V lookup: CDR1 MNHEY, CDR2 SMNVEV (reference sequence). The CDR3 contains 14 residues. J was trimmed by 9 bases and V by 7 bases; bases with no gene match: 9. The CDR3: CASTPGQSGSPLHF. CDR3 bases: TGTGCCAGCACGCCGGGACAGAGTGGTTCACCCCTCCACTTT.

This clonotype was counted a few times. The chain joins TRBV10-2 to TRBJ1-5; D might be TRBD1 (6 bases). Germline-derived CDR1 and CDR2 are WSHSY and SAAADI. V gave up 8 bases and J gave up 3 bases, with 14 bases separating them. This CDR3 is 14 amino acids long. The CDR3 region has the DNA TGCGCCAGCGGGGGGACAATAAACAATCAGCCCCAGCATTTT. As protein: CASGGTINNQPQHF.

This clonotype came up a few times. The rearrangement links TRBV4-1 to TRBJ1-1; TRBD1 agrees at 9 bases. V was clipped by 10 bases and J by 0 bases; unmatched bases: 6. The CDR3 is 14 amino acids. Germline loops: CDR1 MGHRA, CDR2 YSYEKL. This CDR3 is CATGTGLMNTEAFF. The CDR3 coding sequence is TGCGCCACCGGGACAGGGCTCATGAACACTGAAGCTTTCTTT.

The chain employs TRBV7-7 and TRBJ2-5; 7 bases align to TRBD1. Trimming cost V 4 bases and J 3 bases; bases outside gene matches: 5. CDR3 length: 14 amino acids. CDR1 and CDR2 (germline): SSHAT, FNYEAQ (reference sequence). CDR3 sequence reads: CASSSSGTEETQYF. The DNA for the CDR3 is TGTGCCAGCAGCTCCTCCGGGACAGAAGAGACCCAGTACTTC.

This clonotype has just a few counts. The rearrangement uses TRBV21-1 and TRBJ1-3; the table names TRBD1, a call not compared with the DNA. TRBV21-1 is labeled a pseudogene. CDR3 length equals 13 residues. The CDR3 region has the DNA TGTGCCAGCAGCAAGGACAGGGGAAACACCATATATTTT. Its translation is CASSKDRGNTIYF.

This clonotype was recorded a few times. This chain joins TRBV6-1 and TRBJ1-5; D unclear. V was clipped by 8 bases and J by 9 bases, with 8 bases between them. This CDR3 is built from 10 residues. Germline CDR1 is MNHNS and CDR2 is SASEGT. CDR3 DNA: TGTGCCAGCCTCGGTGGGCCCCAGCATTTT. It is translated as CASLGGPQHF.

Regarding this clonotype: Its ends do not fully match the called genes, so a read error is possible. The chain employs TRBV9 and TRBJ1-2; 7 bases fit TRBD1. From germline, CDR1 is SGDLS and CDR2 YYNGEE. This CDR3 spans 15 amino acids. The CDR3 region is CASSVNRGENYGYTF. DNA of the CDR3: TGCGCCAGCAGCGTAAACAGGGGCGAAAACTATGGCTACACCTTC.

The chain uses TRBV6-5 and TRBJ1-2, with a weak D call TRBD1 (5 bases). The CDR3 has 16 amino acids. V was shortened by 1 base and J by 4 bases, with 16 bases between the two germline ends. CDR1 and CDR2 (germline): MNHEY, SVGAGI. The DNA of the CDR3 is TGTGCCAGCAGTTACTGGGGACGGAGTCCATCCTATGGCTACACCTTC. Translation: CASSYWGRSPSYGYTF.

This chain joins TRBV2 and TRBJ2-7; unclear D gene. The V end was cut by 7 bases, the J end by 0 bases, with 4 bases between. The CDR3 runs 11 residues. Germline CDR1 reads SNHLY; CDR2 reads FYNNEI. CDR3 coding DNA: TGTGCCAGCATGACCTCCTACGAGCAGTACTTC. Amino acid sequence: CASMTSYEQYF.

This clonotype was observed a handful of times. This chain connects TRBV20-1 to TRBJ1-5; TRBD1 might be the D (5 bases). V lost 1 base and J lost 7, with 11 bases in between. CDR1 and CDR2 from the germline V gene are DFQATT and SNEGSKA (reference sequence). CDR3 size: 13 residues. The CDR3 DNA reads TGCAGTGCTAGAGGGGGCGCGGGGCAGCCCCAGCATTTT. Residues: CSARGGAGQPQHF.

The genes are TRBV7-2 and TRBJ2-1; D ambiguous. The CDR3 is 14 amino acids. Trimming pared 5 bases from V and 4 bases from J, leaving 12 bases between. The germline V gene encodes CDR1 SGHTA and CDR2 FQGNSA. CDR3 sequence: CASSVESAYNEQFF. CDR3 DNA: TGTGCCAGCAGCGTTGAATCGGCATACAATGAGCAGTTCTTC.

In its sample, this clonotype was seen a few times. The rearrangement joins TRBV20-1 to TRBJ2-5; no clear D gene. The CDR3 runs to 12 residues. Trimming took 0 bases from V and 4 from J, leaving 6 bases between them. CDR1 is DFQATT and CDR2 is SNEGSKA in the germline V gene (reference sequence). This chain's CDR3 is CSARDVGETQYF. The CDR3 coding sequence is TGCAGTGCTAGAGATGTCGGAGAGACCCAGTACTTC.

The rearrangement links TRBV6-5 to TRBJ1-5; a possible D gene is TRBD1 (5 bases). The CDR3 spans 16 residues. CDR1 is MNHEY and CDR2 is SVGAGI in the germline V gene. Trimming took 2 bases from V and 2 from J, leaving 13 bases between them. The CDR3 DNA reads TGTGCCAGCAGTTACGGTCCGGGGGGGGGCAATCAGCCCCAGCATTTT. It encodes CASSYGPGGGNQPQHF.

By its share, this clonotype is large. V usage is TRBV27 and J usage is TRBJ1-6; TRBD1 agrees at 7 bases. This CDR3 comprises 16 residues. Germline V lookup: CDR1 MNHEY, CDR2 SMNVEV (reference sequence). After removal of 3 bases from V and 7 bases from J, the junction contained 9 bases not matched to a gene. This chain's CDR3 is CASSFIGAGGNSPLHF. CDR3 coding DNA: TGTGCCAGCAGTTTTATCGGGGCAGGGGGGAATTCACCCCTCCACTTT.

The gene calls are TRBV6-2 or TRBV6-3 and TRBJ2-4, with D unclear. Germline V lookup: CDR1 MNHEY, CDR2 SVGEGT. The CDR3 spans 17 residues. V gave up 5 bases and J gave up 0 bases, with 17 bases separating them. The DNA for the CDR3 is TGTGCCAGCAGTGACGGCCTGGCCCTCCTAGCCAAAAACATTCAGTACTTC. The encoded protein is CASSDGLALLAKNIQYF.

CDR3 sequence: CASRKRETHTGELFF. DNA of the CDR3: TGTGCCAGCAGGAAGCGGGAGACCCACACCGGGGAGCTGTTTTTT. The rearrangement uses TRBV6-1 and TRBJ2-2, with 8 bases aligning to TRBD2. CDR3 length: 15 residues. After removal of 6 bases from V and 3 bases from J, the junction contained 6 bases not matched to a gene. Germline V gene lookup returns CDR1 MNHNS and CDR2 SASEGT.

Only a few counts were recorded for this clonotype. This chain links TRBV7-9 with TRBJ1-2, with 10 nucleotides matching TRBD1. The CDR3 has 13 amino acids. V dropped 8 bases and J dropped 4; count of bases not matched to a gene: 4. CDR1 and CDR2 from the germline V gene are SEHNR and FQNEAQ (reference sequence). The CDR3 spells CASRRTGGYGYTF. The CDR3 bases are TGTGCCAGCCGGCGGACAGGGGGCTATGGCTACACCTTC.

The chain uses TRBV2 and TRBJ1-6, with TRBD1 as a possible D gene (5 bases). Germline CDR1 is SNHLY and CDR2 is FYNNEI. Trimming took off 8 bases at V and 6 bases at J, with 14 bases between the two ends. The CDR3 sequence is 14 residues long. The DNA for the CDR3 is TGTGCCAGCGGGGACCTTTTGGGTAATTCACCCCTCCACTTT. It encodes CASGDLLGNSPLHF.

The chain recombines TRBV10-2 with TRBJ1-1, with TRBD1 as a possible D gene (5 bases). V was pared by 2 bases and J by 4 bases, with 8 bases between. Germline V CDR1 and CDR2: WSHSY, SAAADI. This CDR3 is built from 13 residues. The CDR3 sequence is CASSEQGTTEAFF. The CDR3 nucleotides read TGCGCCAGCAGTGAGCAGGGCACCACTGAAGCTTTCTTT.

The V call is TRBV10-3, the J call TRBJ1-4; D is unresolved. The CDR3 length is 14 residues. Trimming removed 3 bases at V and 8 bases at J, with 13 bases between. Germline-derived CDR1 and CDR2 are ENHRY and SYGVKD. Here the CDR3 DNA reads TGTGCCATCAGTGACGCCCGGGGTCGCGAAAAACTGTTTTTT. Amino acid sequence: CAISDARGREKLFF.

The chain has TRBV4-1 and TRBJ2-1; no definite D call. This CDR3 is built from 16 residues. Per the germline V gene, CDR1 is MGHRA and CDR2 is YSYEKL. The V and J ends lost 1 base and 0 bases respectively, with 10 bases between them. The CDR3 is CASSQVDIISYNEQFF. CDR3 sequence (DNA): TGCGCCAGCAGCCAAGTGGATATAATCTCCTACAATGAGCAGTTCTTC.

This clonotype was seen only a few times. This chain joins TRBV2 and TRBJ1-2; weak D call: TRBD1 (6 bases). This CDR3 spans 14 amino acids. Germline assignment: CDR1 SNHLY and CDR2 FYNNEI. The V end was cut by 7 bases, the J end by 3 bases, with 15 bases between. Here the CDR3 reads CASTPGRGDYGYTF. CDR3 nucleotides: TGTGCCAGCACTCCTGGGAGGGGGGACTATGGCTACACCTTC.

The J gene is TRBJ1-4, the V gene TRBV12-3 or TRBV12-4; unclear D gene. The CDR3 extends over 14 amino acids. Deletions cut 6 bases from V and 10 bases from J, with 18 bases between. The CDR3 sequence: CASSLSGSDGKLFF. The CDR3 nucleotides read TGTGCCAGCAGCCTTTCCGGGAGTGATGGAAAACTGTTTTTT.

The J gene is TRBJ1-2, the V gene TRBV27; D not certain. This CDR3 has 14 residues. V was shortened by 6 bases and J by 2 bases, with 13 bases between the two germline ends. The V gene's germline CDR1 is MNHEY and CDR2 SMNVEV (reference sequence). This CDR3 reads CASRTSGSNYGYTF. DNA for the CDR3: TGTGCCAGCAGAACCTCGGGGTCCAACTATGGCTACACCTTC.

The rearrangement uses TRBV12-3 or TRBV12-4 and TRBJ2-1; 15 bases align to TRBD2. The CDR3 length is 14 residues. The J segment lost 15 bases and the V segment lost 5 bases, leaving 8 bases of the junction unmatched. The CDR3 loop is CASSVGTSGRSWFF. The DNA of the CDR3 is TGTGCCAGCAGTGTCGGGACTAGCGGGAGGAGTTGGTTCTTC.

This chain uses TRBV4-2 with TRBJ2-2; TRBD2 agrees at 10 bases. There are 21 residues in the CDR3. V was pared by 1 base and J by 3 bases, with 17 bases of the junction left unmatched. CDR1 is LGHNA, CDR2 YNFKEQ, per germline. CDR3 sequence: CASSQVRGLAGAEGDTGELFF. Written as DNA, the CDR3 is TGTGCCAGCAGCCAAGTGAGGGGTCTAGCGGGAGCAGAGGGGGACACCGGGGAGCTGTTTTTT.

This rearrangement joins TRBV7-9 to TRBJ1-3; possible D gene TRBD1, 5 bases. The CDR3 has 16 residues. The germline V and J ends were trimmed by 1 base and 9 bases, with 19 bases remaining between them. Germline CDR1 and CDR2: SEHNR and FQNEAQ (reference sequence). This CDR3 reads CASSLGTTGVGGTIYF. Here the CDR3 DNA reads TGTGCCAGCAGCTTAGGGACCACGGGCGTCGGGGGCACCATATATTTT.